This T cell receptor (beta chain) was identified during a study of T cells in localized non-small cell lung cancer (dated by TCRdb to 2018 to 2021). With regard to the full study: The study examined T cell repertoires in a few hundred patients with early-stage NSCLC and compared tumors with uninvolved tumor-adjacent lungs. Of the NSCLC patients, around 130 were male and 85 to 110 were female, and the mean age was about 69 years. The cohort consisted of approximately 240 treatment-naive NSCLC patients whose localized lung tumors had been resected.

For this clone: The specificity of this receptor is unknown. Per-nucleotide qualities are absent, and no much larger clonotype sits a single base away.

At diagnosis, peripheral blood, uninvolved tumor-adjacent lung and tumor were collected and were preserved as a mix of fresh-frozen and FFPE material. For TCR repertoire profiling, blood samples were analyzed in the form of peripheral blood mononuclear cells. The cysteine opens and the phenylalanine closes a CDR3 of 16 amino acids. The DNA shown is the 48-base CDR3, in frame from base 1. V is cut by 1 base and J by 0 bases, and the space between the germline ends is 14 bases. From the germline V gene (reference sequence), CDR1 is SGHKS and CDR2 is YYEKEE. The immunoSEQ Assay was used to sequence TCR beta CDR3 regions from DNA. The study's own analysis went as follows. T cell density was computed as TCR beta template counts normalized to usable DNA estimated by amplifying housekeeping genes. The preseqR package was used to estimate richness by extrapolating to 400,000 templates for PBMC samples and to 120,000 templates for tissue samples. Clonality was defined by subtracting Pielou's evenness from one. Tissue-enriched TCRs were identified by differential abundance testing using productive amino-acid clonotypes, minimum total count 5 and alpha 0.1. The Jaccard Index and the Morisita Overlap Index were used to measure repertoire overlap between compartments. GLIPH clustered TCR beta CDR3s with public tetramer-defined viral CDR3s; viral motifs required at least three viral sequences plus V-gene enrichment. The clones in this table, taken by TCRdb from immuneACCESS, are in-frame only. Not every clone is retained; where verified, under half of the shortfall comes from an unresolved V gene, and the cause of the rest is unknown. Clonal size and the V and J genes are those of that table, whereas D and trimming came from the DNA. Here the sample has around 26,000 clones; about 91% occur a single time. Jointly, the top ten make up approximately 3.9% of the sample.

Overall study results and their limits: Because multi-region sequencing of the tumors was not done, intratumor heterogeneity could not be ruled out. Uninvolved tumor-adjacent lung showed the highest T cell clonality, higher than tumor, which suggests more focused antigenic responses in the uninvolved tumor-adjacent lung. Since the design was exploratory, TCR variables were selected using unadjusted p-values with no false-discovery rate correction. Longer overall survival was associated with higher blood T cell density, whereas shorter survival was associated with higher adjacent-lung clonality. Of the top 100 tumor clones, a median of 57 were detected in paired uninvolved adjacent lung; about 28 were also among that lung's top 100.

The sequenced sample was peripheral blood, obtained before any cancer treatment. Here the chain combines TRBV5-5 and TRBJ2-7; no D gene can be assigned with confidence. This receptor was obtained from a female donor at least 60 years old with stage II squamous cell lung carcinoma. At the DNA level, the sequence is TGTGCCAGCAGCTTGAGGATGAGCCCTCTCTCCTACGAGCAGTACTTC. Its translation reads: CASSLRMSPLSYEQYF.